This T cell receptor beta chain derives from a study of graft-versus-host responses after intestinal transplantation. Germline assignment: CDR1 LNHDA and CDR2 SQIVND (reference sequence). This CDR3 has 16 residues. Losses at the gene ends were 5 bases for V and 1 base for J; bases not matched to a gene: 5. The data were produced by immunoSEQ multiplex PCR, yet TCRdb's version contains in-frame clones alone and is incomplete. The sample shows some 45,000 clones, over 75% of them seen only once. V and J are TRBV19 and TRBJ1-5; 10 bases align to TRBD1. The sample here was PBMCs, taken 524 days after transplant. The receptor comes from a human patient who received an intestinal transplant, so some T cells may come from the graft donor. CDR3 bases: TGTGCCAGTAGTCCCGACAGGGGGCAGAGCAATCAGCCCCAGCATTTT. This encodes CASSPDRGQSNQPQHF.